Listed here are 26 T cell receptor beta chains from one sample, sequenced in a study of cytomegalovirus exposure and HLA in healthy donors. Primers included in the PCR were 60 Vbeta and 13 Jbeta primers. TCRdb's copy holds only in-frame clones and misses some; the assay was immunoSEQ multiplex PCR. The repertoire holds 200,000 or so clones, with 65% to 85% as singletons. The material sequenced was PBMCs. These receptors all stem from a woman aged 25 to 45 in good health and CMV-seropositive.

The rearrangement uses TRBV28 and TRBJ2-3, with a possible D match to TRBD2 (7 bases). CDR3 length: 18 residues. V was shortened by 3 bases and J by 1 base, with 20 bases between the two germline ends. Germline V gene data show CDR1 as MDHEN and CDR2 as SYDVKM. The CDR3 DNA reads TGTGCCAGCAGTTTCCCGAAAGGGGGGGCTAGCGGCACAGATACGCAGTATTTT. Its protein is CASSFPKGGASGTDTQYF.

V is TRBV10-2 and J is TRBJ2-5; 7 nucleotides agree with TRBD1. The CDR3 is 15 residues long. Germline-derived CDR1 and CDR2 are WSHSY and SAAADI. Losses at the gene ends were 6 bases for V and 1 base for J; bases not matched to a gene: 8. In nucleotides, the CDR3 is TGCGCCAGCAGCCCCGGACAGGCGATCCAAGAGACCCAGTACTTC. Translating gives CASSPGQAIQETQYF.

The rearrangement uses TRBV28 and TRBJ1-5, with TRBD1 as a possible D gene (5 bases). Germline CDR1 MDHEN, CDR2 SYDVKM. The V and J ends lost 3 bases and 7 bases respectively, with 10 bases between them. The CDR3 contains 13 residues. CDR3 region: CASSFIQVQPQHF. CDR3 in DNA: TGTGCCAGCAGTTTTATACAGGTACAGCCCCAGCATTTT.

This chain links TRBV9 with TRBJ2-7; a weak D match, TRBD2 (6 bases). There are 12 residues in the CDR3. CDR1 SGDLS and CDR2 YYNGEE come from the germline V gene. Trimming shortened V by 4 bases and J by 5 bases, and 10 bases separated the two germline ends. The CDR3: CASSPAGHEQYF. The DNA for the CDR3 is TGTGCCAGCAGCCCCGCGGGGCACGAGCAGTACTTC.

CDR3 in DNA: TGCGCCAGCAGCTTGGGGAACAGGCTAACTAATGAAAAACTGTTTTTT. It specifies CASSLGNRLTNEKLFF. The gene calls are TRBV5-1 and TRBJ1-4, with D perhaps matching TRBD1 (5 bases). The CDR3 has 16 amino acids. Germline values: CDR1 SGHRS, CDR2 YFSETQ. The V and J ends lost 0 bases and 1 base respectively, with 10 bases between them.

The chain has TRBV19 and TRBJ1-1, with TRBD1 matching 9 bases. The CDR3 spans 14 residues. With 9 bases clipped from V and 0 bases from J, the junction kept 5 bases outside the gene matches. Germline V gene sequence: CDR1 LNHDA, CDR2 SQIVND (reference sequence). The CDR3 DNA reads TGTGCCAGCGGACAGGGGCTACTGAACACTGAAGCTTTCTTT. This translates into CASGQGLLNTEAFF. Based on the CDR3 plus reference TRBV19 and TRBJ1-1, the full variable domain is DGGITQSPKYLFRKEGQNVTLSCEQNLNHDAMYWYRQDPGQGLRLIYYSQIVNDFQKGDIAEGYSVSREKKESFPLTVTSAQKNPTAFYLCASGQGLLNTEAFFGQGTRLTVV.

The V and J genes are TRBV7-9 and TRBJ1-1; 9 bases are shared with TRBD1. The length of the CDR3 is 15 residues. Germline V gives CDR1 SEHNR, CDR2 FQNEAQ (reference sequence). Germline trimming cut 5 bases from V and 5 bases from J; bases unmatched to any gene: 9. The CDR3 DNA reads TGTGCCAGCAGCCACTACCCACAGGGGGCGACTGAAGCTTTCTTT. It translates to CASSHYPQGATEAFF.

Only a few counts were recorded for this clone. V usage is TRBV9 and J usage is TRBJ2-7; D gene uncertain. Germline V gene sequence: CDR1 SGDLS, CDR2 YYNGEE. The V and J ends lost 2 bases and 3 bases respectively, with 9 bases between them. CDR3 size: 13 residues. CDR3 coding DNA: TGTGCCAGCAGCGTCGATCCTAGCTACGAGCAGTACTTC. Encoded protein: CASSVDPSYEQYF.

This rearrangement joins TRBV5-1 to TRBJ1-2; TRBD1 is a possible D gene (6 bases). The V and J ends lost 5 bases and 6 bases respectively, with 20 bases between them. Germline CDR1 reads SGHRS; CDR2 reads YFSETQ. The CDR3 is 15 residues long. CDR3 loop: CASRIAGGGADGYTF. The CDR3 DNA is TGCGCCAGCAGGATCGCGGGGGGGGGCGCTGATGGCTACACCTTC. Variable domain in full (rest from reference TRBV5-1 and TRBJ1-2): KAGVTQTPRYLIKTRGQQVTLSCSPISGHRSVSWYQQTPGQGLQFLFEYFSETQRNKGNFPGRFSGRQFSNSRSEMNVSTLELGDSALYLCASRIAGGGADGYTFGSGTRLTVV.

The rearrangement uses TRBV2 and TRBJ2-3; possible D gene TRBD2, 6 bases. The CDR3 runs 13 residues. Trimming took off 8 bases at V and 2 bases at J, with 11 bases between the two ends. Germline CDR1 SNHLY, CDR2 FYNNEI. CDR3 DNA: TGTGCCAGCCGCAGGGACTTCACAGATACGCAGTATTTT. Amino acids: CASRRDFTDTQYF.

The chain recombines TRBV7-2 with TRBJ2-3; 7 positions agree with TRBD2. After removal of 5 bases from V and 3 bases from J, the junction contained 8 bases not matched to a gene. This CDR3 comprises 15 residues. The germline CDR1 and CDR2 sequences are SGHTA and FQGNSA. The CDR3 sequence is CASSTTSQRTDTQYF. The CDR3 nucleotides read TGTGCCAGCAGCACGACTAGCCAGCGGACAGATACGCAGTATTTT.

The sample holds many counts of this clone. A junction end diverges from the germline sequence, so it may reflect a read error. This sequence joins TRBV25-1 and TRBJ2-7; 8 bases agree with TRBD1. CDR1 MGHDK and CDR2 SYGVNS come from the germline V gene. CDR3 length equals 14 residues. CDR3: CASSPGTGSYEQYF. The CDR3 bases are TGTGCCAGCAGCCCCGGGACAGGATCCTATGAGCAGTACTTC.

Notes on this clone: The DNA is left out, because the CDR3 cannot be placed on it with certainty; the CDR3 is given as TCRdb lists it. J is TRBJ1-5 and V is TRBV6-6. Germline V gives CDR1 MNHNY, CDR2 SVGAGI (reference sequence). Ends included, the CDR3 has 15 residues. The CDR3 region is CASILGGKGNQPQHF.

As to this clone: The sample contains more than one DNA sequence encoding this CDR3. This chain uses TRBV2 with TRBJ2-7; D may be TRBD1 (6 bases). V was clipped by 5 bases and J by 4 bases, with 9 bases between them. This CDR3 comprises 12 residues. The germline V gene has CDR1 SNHLY and CDR2 FYNNEI. The CDR3 DNA sequence: TGTGCCAGCAGTCAACAGGGATACGAGCAGTACTTC. This translates into CASSQQGYEQYF.

This chain uses TRBV5-6 with TRBJ2-3, with D perhaps TRBD1 (5 bases). Germline assignment: CDR1 SGHDT and CDR2 YYEEEE. This CDR3 has 15 residues. Trimming took 3 bases from V and 3 from J, leaving 14 bases between them. The CDR3: CASSSLPTDTDTQYF. CDR3 in DNA: TGTGCCAGCAGCTCTCTTCCGACAGATACAGATACGCAGTATTTT.

The V gene is TRBV9, the J gene TRBJ1-1; 8 bases map to TRBD1. Germline CDR1 and CDR2: SGDLS and YYNGEE. There are 13 residues in the CDR3. V dropped 4 bases and J dropped 5; count of bases not matched to a gene: 4. Here the CDR3 DNA reads TGTGCCAGCAGCCCGCGACAGGGGACTGAAGCTTTCTTT. This sequence encodes CASSPRQGTEAFF.

This clone was seen a single time. CDR3 loop: CASSLGTSGADTQYF. CDR3 nucleotides: TGTGCCAGCAGTTTGGGGACTAGCGGGGCAGATACGCAGTATTTT. The chain joins TRBV27 to TRBJ2-3; TRBD2 matches at 13 bases. Germline CDR1 reads MNHEY; CDR2 reads SMNVEV (reference sequence). V was pared by 3 bases and J by 4 bases, with 1 base of the junction left unmatched. This CDR3 region has 15 residues.

This chain links TRBV7-2 with TRBJ2-2; TRBD2 aligns across 14 bases. This CDR3 has 16 amino acids. Per germline, CDR1 SGHTA and CDR2 FQGNSA. After removal of 5 bases from V and 7 bases from J, the junction contained 6 bases not matched to a gene. DNA for the CDR3: TGTGCCAGCAGCCCGACTAGCGGGGGGGCCGGCGGGGAGCTGTTTTTT. Its protein is CASSPTSGGAGGELFF.

The V gene is TRBV5-4, the J gene TRBJ1-1; D not certain. Germline V gives CDR1 SGHNT, CDR2 YYREEE (reference sequence). The CDR3 loop spans 13 amino acids. The ends were cut back, 2 bases at V and 7 bases at J, with 12 bases in the middle. The DNA for the CDR3 is TGTGCCAGCAGCTTTACTAATGAAAATGAAGCTTTCTTT. Protein product: CASSFTNENEAFF. The full variable domain, with the rest looked up from reference TRBV5-4 and TRBJ1-1, is ETGVTQSPTHLIKTRGQQVTLRCSSQSGHNTVSWYQQALGQGPQFIFQYYREEENGRGNFPPRFSGLQFPNYSSELNVNALELDDSALYLCASSFTNENEAFFGQGTRLTVV.

V and J are TRBV2 and TRBJ2-5, with 7 bases aligning to TRBD1. The better agreement between TRBJ2-7 and the DNA end casts doubt on the J call. Germline V gene lookup returns CDR1 SNHLY and CDR2 FYNNEI. The CDR3 extends over 17 amino acids. For the CDR3, the DNA is TGTGCCAGCAGTCGTAGACAGGGATCGGTGGGCTCTTACGAGCAGTACTTC. Encoded protein: CASSRRQGSVGSYEQYF.

The V gene is TRBV18, the J gene TRBJ1-1; 9 bases are a match to TRBD1. The CDR3 is made up of 17 amino acids. With 6 bases clipped from V and 0 bases from J, the junction kept 11 bases outside the gene matches. Germline values: CDR1 KGHSH, CDR2 LQKENI. CDR3 protein: CASSPGQGRYLNTEAFF. The CDR3 region has the DNA TGTGCCAGCTCCCCTGGACAGGGGCGATACTTGAACACTGAAGCTTTCTTT.

This chain uses TRBV7-9 with TRBJ1-2; 7 bases fit TRBD1. The CDR3 has 15 residues. V lost 5 bases, J lost 1 base, and 7 bases stayed unmatched. Germline-derived CDR1 and CDR2 are SEHNR and FQNEAQ (reference sequence). CDR3 region: CASSVGQVFNYGYTF. The DNA for the CDR3 is TGTGCCAGCAGCGTCGGACAGGTTTTTAACTATGGCTACACCTTC.

The rearrangement links TRBV27 to TRBJ2-1; 13 positions agree with TRBD2. CDR3 length: 17 amino acids. V lost 5 bases, J lost 4 bases, and 8 bases stayed unmatched. Germline V CDR1 and CDR2: MNHEY, SMNVEV (reference sequence). For the CDR3, the DNA is TGTGCCAGCAGTCCCCGACTAGCGGGGGGCAGATACAATGAGCAGTTCTTC. Translating gives CASSPRLAGGRYNEQFF.

V is TRBV4-1 and J is TRBJ1-4; D not certain. Germline V gene data show CDR1 as MGHRA and CDR2 as YSYEKL. The CDR3 spans 13 residues. Trimming removed 3 bases from V and 8 bases from J, with 10 bases in between. DNA for the CDR3: TGCGCCAGCAGCCACCCAGAGGGAGAAAAACTGTTTTTT. Translated, it gives CASSHPEGEKLFF.

In its sample, this clone was seen once. The rearrangement links TRBV11-2 to TRBJ1-3; tentative D call: TRBD1 (6 bases). CDR1 is SGHAT and CDR2 is FQNNGV in the germline V gene. CDR3 length: 16 residues. The germline V and J ends were trimmed by 1 base and 0 bases, with 10 bases remaining between them. Here the CDR3 reads CASSLVGRGSGNTIYF. The CDR3, as DNA: TGTGCCAGCAGCTTAGTGGGCAGGGGCTCTGGAAACACCATATATTTT.

This clone was counted a few times. V is TRBV5-5 and J is TRBJ2-6; no firm D call. From germline, CDR1 is SGHKS and CDR2 YYEKEE (reference sequence). The CDR3 spans 15 residues. Between the trimmed V and J ends, which lost 4 bases and 0 bases, there was a span of 8 bases. This CDR3 is CASSKISSGANVLTF. In DNA, the CDR3 is TGTGCCAGCAGCAAGATTAGCTCTGGGGCCAACGTCCTGACTTTC.